This TCR beta chain was obtained from a study of blood T cells in healthy people across ages. In the study overall: About one barcoded beta molecule was captured per two T cells (by template switching).

V lost 4 bases to trimming and J lost 3 bases; unmatched junction nucleotides: 4. The CDR3 contains 13 residues. The germline CDR1 and CDR2 sequences are SQVTM and ANQGSEA. Next came a second PCR, run for about 6 to 12 cycles, which used a sample-barcoded 5' primer along with a J-beta primer mix. TCRdb redid the calling of the 5' RACE reads with MiXCR, one entry per CDR3 protein. The sample lists 750,000 or so distinct CDR3 sequences, around 25% occurring once. General study results and limits: The long-lived group displayed more naive CD4+ cells, plus higher diversity, than the aged donors did.

This clonotype was seen a handful of times. Its antigen is not known. The sample also formed part of further work on T cells of mothers and their children. From that second work: Over 8 million TCR beta CDR3 reads were obtained from each mother, and some 3.2 million from each child. A slight, non-significant increase in overlap was found for related mother-child pairs relative to unrelated pairs.

V gene TRBV29-1 combines with J gene TRBJ2-7; 9 bases are a match to TRBD1. This TCR derives from a boy younger than 18 in good health. Material for sequencing was blood. The CDR3 coding sequence is TGCAGCGTTGGGGGGACAGGGATCTACGAGCAGTACTTC. This translates into CSVGGTGIYEQYF.